These 8 T cell receptor beta chains were sequenced from one sample in a study of blood T cell repertoires in COVID-19. Sequenced by immunoSEQ multiplex PCR; TCRdb stores in-frame clones only, minus some. The data show approximately 260,000 clones, with about 91% seen just once and around 1.2% held by the top ten. Sequencing used PBMCs or T cells enriched from blood (not recorded which). These receptor sequences come from a woman aged 40 to 49 with acute COVID-19.

The rearrangement uses TRBV5-1 and TRBJ1-6; the D gene is possibly TRBD1 (5 bases). Germline V gene sequence: CDR1 SGHRS, CDR2 YFSETQ. This CDR3 contains 15 residues. Trimming removed 0 bases from V and 8 bases from J, with 12 bases in between. CDR3 in amino acids: CASSLAGRLDSPLHF. The DNA of the CDR3 is TGCGCCAGCAGCTTGGCAGGGAGGCTGGATTCACCCCTCCACTTT.

The rearrangement uses TRBV7-3 and TRBJ2-1; D remains ambiguous. Per the germline V gene, CDR1 is SGHTA and CDR2 is FQGTGA. This CDR3 is 16 amino acids long. Trimming cost V 4 bases and J 8 bases, with 21 bases left between them. Written as DNA, the CDR3 is TGTGCCAGCAGCTACCAACCGGGTCCCCAGCTCTATGAGCAGTTCTTC. Residues: CASSYQPGPQLYEQFF. Full variable domain (rest looked up from reference TRBV7-3 and TRBJ2-1): GAGVSQTPSNKVTEKGKYVELRCDPISGHTALYWYRQSLGQGPEFLIYFQGTGAADDSGLPNDRFFAVRPEGSVSTLKIQRTERGDSAVYLCASSYQPGPQLYEQFFGPGTRLTVL.

V usage is TRBV5-1 and J usage is TRBJ2-1; D gene uncertain. This CDR3 is built from 9 residues. Trimming took 1 base from V and 14 from J, leaving 4 bases between them. Looked up from germline, CDR1 is SGHRS and CDR2 is YFSETQ. The CDR3 nucleotides read TGCGCCAGCAGCTTGTATGAGTTCTTC. Protein product: CASSLYEFF.

This clone appeared once. The chain couples TRBV24-1 to TRBJ2-7, with 8 bases matching TRBD1. Germline loops: CDR1 KGHDR, CDR2 SFDVKD. V lost 2 bases and J lost 3; bases outside the gene matches: 11. The CDR3 loop spans 17 amino acids. CDR3 bases: TGTGCCACCAGTGATTCCCCGGGAACAGGGGGTCTCTACGAGCAGTACTTC. Protein: CATSDSPGTGGLYEQYF.

The chain employs TRBV7-2 and TRBJ2-2; D is unclear. Trimming took off 3 bases at V and 2 bases at J, with 10 bases between the two ends. Germline loops: CDR1 SGHTA, CDR2 FQGNSA. This CDR3 has 15 residues. CDR3 amino acids: CASSFALINTGELFF. DNA for the CDR3: TGTGCCAGCAGCTTCGCACTGATAAACACCGGGGAGCTGTTTTTT.

This clone showed up just a few times. This rearrangement joins TRBV6-5 to TRBJ2-1; maybe TRBD1 (5 bases). Germline assignment: CDR1 MNHEY and CDR2 SVGAGI. The CDR3 is made up of 15 amino acids. The V and J ends lost 6 bases and 8 bases respectively, with 20 bases between them. This CDR3 is CASRPTATAWYEQFF. Written as DNA, the CDR3 is TGTGCCAGCAGACCTACCGCGACAGCGTGGTATGAGCAGTTCTTC.

The rearrangement links TRBV28 to TRBJ2-7, with 9 bases aligning to TRBD1. Germline-derived CDR1 and CDR2 are MDHEN and SYDVKM. J was trimmed by 5 bases and V by 6 bases; bases with no gene match: 5. The CDR3 is 13 residues long. The CDR3 loop reads CASRRTGAHEQYF. CDR3 coding DNA: TGTGCCAGCAGACGGACAGGGGCTCACGAGCAGTACTTC. The full variable domain, its missing parts supplied by reference TRBV28 and TRBJ2-7, is DVKVTQSSRYLVKRTGEKVFLECVQDMDHENMFWYRQDPGLGLRLIYFSYDVKMKEKGDIPEGYSVSREKKERFSLILESASTNQTSMYLCASRRTGAHEQYFGPGTRLTVT.

The rearrangement links TRBV5-6 to TRBJ2-5, with D possibly being TRBD1 (5 bases). The CDR3 contains 13 residues. Germline CDR1 and CDR2: SGHDT and YYEEEE. Trimming pared 4 bases from V and 4 bases from J, leaving 11 bases between. The CDR3 sequence: CASSADIPETQYF. Here the CDR3 DNA reads TGTGCCAGCAGCGCGGACATTCCAGAGACCCAGTACTTC.